The 6 T cell receptor beta chains listed next were all sequenced from one sample in a study of T cells in localized non-small cell lung cancer. TCRdb keeps only in-frame clones here, not all; method: immunoSEQ multiplex PCR. The table includes about 2,800 clones, about 17% detected once. Sample: lung tumor tissue, taken before any cancer treatment. The receptors were gathered from a woman aged 40 to 75 with stage II lung adenocarcinoma.

This clone was observed a few times. The chain uses TRBV11-3 and TRBJ1-1, with D perhaps TRBD1 (5 bases). Germline V CDR1 and CDR2: SGHNT, YENEEA. CDR3 length equals 15 residues. V dropped 1 base and J dropped 4 bases, with 13 bases sitting between them. CDR3 region: CASSLGSGARTEAFF. The CDR3 DNA sequence: TGTGCCAGCAGCTTAGGTTCTGGGGCCCGCACTGAAGCTTTCTTT.

V and J are TRBV9 and TRBJ1-6; D is uncertain. Per germline, CDR1 SGDLS and CDR2 YYNGEE. The CDR3 has 15 residues. Trimming removed 5 bases from V and 0 bases from J, with 9 bases in between. This CDR3 reads CASSESDSYNSPLHF. The CDR3 bases are TGTGCCAGCAGTGAATCCGACTCCTATAATTCACCCCTCCACTTT.

The chain is built from TRBV29-1 and TRBJ1-4; perhaps TRBD1 as D (5 bases). The V gene lost 4 bases and the J gene lost 8 bases, with 14 bases spanning the gap. CDR3 size: 13 residues. Germline V CDR1 and CDR2: SQVTM, ANQGSEA. The CDR3 DNA reads as TGCAGCGTTGCTGGAGGGGTTAACGAAAAACTGTTTTTT. Translating gives CSVAGGVNEKLFF.

The rearrangement uses TRBV6-8 and TRBJ1-2; maybe TRBD1 (5 bases). The CDR3 covers 16 residues. Germline V gene sequence: CDR1 MNHGY, CDR2 SAAAGT. V shed 0 bases and J shed 4 bases, with 15 bases lying between them. CDR3 protein: CASSYSIAQGSYGYTF. The DNA for the CDR3 is TGTGCCAGCAGTTACTCGATCGCCCAGGGAAGCTATGGCTACACCTTC.

This chain uses TRBV9 with TRBJ2-2; D perhaps matches TRBD2 (6 bases). CDR1 and CDR2 from the germline V gene are SGDLS and YYNGEE. This CDR3 has 19 residues. The germline V and J ends were trimmed by 4 bases and 0 bases, with 22 bases remaining between them. The CDR3, as DNA: TGTGCCAGCAGCATCTCATGGCGATCAGGAGGGACGAACACCGGGGAGCTGTTTTTT. This gives the protein CASSISWRSGGTNTGELFF. The whole variable domain, filled in from reference TRBV9 and TRBJ2-2, reads DSGVTQTPKHLITATGQRVTLRCSPRSGDLSVYWYQQSLDQGLQFLIQYYNGEERAKGNILERFSAQQFPDLHSELNLSSLELGDSALYFCASSISWRSGGTNTGELFFGEGSRLTVL.

This clone was picked up a small number of times. CDR3 in DNA: TGTGCCAGCAGTGCCAGGGGGCAGGCCGGGGAGCTGTTTTTT. Translated: CASSARGQAGELFF. The chain couples TRBV6-8 to TRBJ2-2; TRBD1 matches 8 bases. The V gene end was trimmed by 5 bases and the J gene end by 6 bases; junction bases not matched to a gene: 5. The germline CDR1 and CDR2 sequences are MNHGY and SAAAGT. This CDR3 region has 14 residues.